Below, 17 T cell receptor beta chains from the same sample are listed, as sequenced in a study of blood T cell repertoires in COVID-19. Clones were read by immunoSEQ multiplex PCR, and TCRdb kept only the in-frame ones, dropping some. The data hold around 120,000 clones, with less than 85% observed a single time. The sample comprised peripheral blood. Source of these receptors: a human donor with acute or convalescent COVID-19. The donor label of this sample is uncertain.

The chain carries TRBV5-1 and TRBJ1-4; D remains unclear. Germline loops: CDR1 SGHRS, CDR2 YFSETQ. Trimming left V 1 base short and J 8 bases short, with 12 bases between. CDR3 length: 14 residues. The chain's CDR3 is CASSLNGESEKLFF. Here the CDR3 DNA reads TGCGCCAGCAGCTTGAACGGGGAAAGCGAAAAACTGTTTTTT. The full variable domain, in which reference TRBV5-1 and TRBJ1-4 provide the parts outside the CDR3, is KAGVTQTPRYLIKTRGQQVTLSCSPISGHRSVSWYQQTPGQGLQFLFEYFSETQRNKGNFPGRFSGRQFSNSRSEMNVSTLELGDSALYLCASSLNGESEKLFFGSGTQLSVL.

The chain joins TRBV5-4 to TRBJ1-1; a weak D match, TRBD1 (5 bases). Germline V lookup: CDR1 SGHNT, CDR2 YYREEE (reference sequence). This CDR3 region has 13 residues. Trimming cost V 5 bases and J 4 bases, with 12 bases left between them. CDR3 DNA: TGTGCCAGCAGTTCGGACATGAGCACTGAAGCTTTCTTT. It codes for CASSSDMSTEAFF.

CDR3 amino acids: CASSSMDRAGNTIYF. In nucleotides, the CDR3 is TGTGCCAGCAGCTCGATGGACAGGGCTGGAAACACCATATATTTT. V and J are TRBV7-2 and TRBJ1-3; 8 bases are shared with TRBD1. CDR3 length: 15 residues. The trim removed 4 bases at V and 2 bases at J, leaving 4 bases unmatched. Germline CDR1 reads SGHTA; CDR2 reads FQGNSA.

J is TRBJ2-6 and V is TRBV4-2; perhaps TRBD1 as D (5 bases). This CDR3 is built from 20 residues. The V gene lost 4 bases and the J gene lost 1 base, with 23 bases spanning the gap. The germline V gene encodes CDR1 LGHNA and CDR2 YNFKEQ. Here the CDR3 DNA reads TGTGCCAGCAGCCGTCGCGTTTTTCCAGATGGGGCATCTGGGGCCAACGTCCTGACTTTC. Translated: CASSRRVFPDGASGANVLTF.

This chain joins TRBV7-9 and TRBJ1-2, with D hard to call. The CDR3 consists of 12 residues. Trimming removed 5 bases at V and 4 bases at J, with 8 bases between. Germline V gene sequence: CDR1 SEHNR, CDR2 FQNEAQ (reference sequence). The CDR3 loop reads CASSPERYGYTF. CDR3 DNA sequence: TGTGCCAGCAGCCCAGAGCGCTATGGCTACACCTTC.

The rearrangement uses TRBV4-1 and TRBJ1-5; D gene ambiguous. This CDR3 region has 15 residues. Trimming took 0 bases from V and 9 from J, leaving 15 bases between them. The germline gives CDR1 MGHRA, CDR2 YSYEKL. The CDR3 protein is CASSQEGVFLGPQHF. The CDR3 bases are TGCGCCAGCAGCCAAGAAGGAGTATTCCTAGGGCCCCAGCATTTT.

The chain employs TRBV24-1 and TRBJ2-5, with 14 bases matching TRBD2. Per the germline V gene, CDR1 is KGHDR and CDR2 is SFDVKD. The length of the CDR3 is 17 residues. The V and J ends lost 4 bases and 7 bases, in that order; junction bases with no gene match: 10. CDR3 amino acids: CATSDPGTSGSGGTQYF. The CDR3 DNA reads TGTGCCACCAGTGACCCCGGGACTAGCGGGAGCGGTGGGACCCAGTACTTC.

The rearrangement joins TRBV9 to TRBJ2-6; D might be TRBD1 (5 bases). The germline V gene encodes CDR1 SGDLS and CDR2 YYNGEE. This CDR3 comprises 17 residues. Trimming took 3 bases from V and 1 from J, leaving 14 bases between them. Written as DNA, the CDR3 is TGTGCCAGCAGCGCTATACTCGGACAATCTGGGGCCAACGTCCTGACTTTC. It encodes CASSAILGQSGANVLTF. Full variable domain (remainder filled in from reference TRBV9 and TRBJ2-6): DSGVTQTPKHLITATGQRVTLRCSPRSGDLSVYWYQQSLDQGLQFLIQYYNGEERAKGNILERFSAQQFPDLHSELNLSSLELGDSALYFCASSAILGQSGANVLTFGAGSRLTVL.

This clone has ten or more counts. The chain recombines TRBV7-9 with TRBJ2-7, with unresolved D. CDR1 is SEHNR, CDR2 FQNEAQ, per germline (reference sequence). The CDR3 sequence is 13 residues long. V dropped 5 bases and J dropped 3 bases, with 11 bases sitting between them. The CDR3 bases are TGTGCCAGCAGCCTTACTGGGCTCTACGAGCAGTACTTC. Protein: CASSLTGLYEQYF.

The J gene is TRBJ1-1, the V gene TRBV6-5; 7 bases match TRBD1. The CDR3 covers 13 residues. V gave up 6 bases and J gave up 0 bases; unmatched junction bases: 1. Germline V lookup: CDR1 MNHEY, CDR2 SVGAGI. DNA for the CDR3: TGTGCCAGCAGAGGGACAGTGAACACTGAAGCTTTCTTT. Translation gives CASRGTVNTEAFF.

This clone has only one observation. The chain links TRBV18 to TRBJ1-1; D might be TRBD1 (5 bases). The V end was cut by 7 bases, the J end by 2 bases, with 20 bases between. This CDR3 contains 16 residues. Germline CDR1 is KGHSH and CDR2 is LQKENI. The CDR3 DNA reads as TGTGCCAGCTTACTTGAGAGACAGATGGTTAACACTGAAGCTTTCTTT. It codes for CASLLERQMVNTEAFF.

In its sample, this clone was seen many times. The chain joins TRBV7-9 to TRBJ1-5; D uncertain. Germline CDR1 SEHNR, CDR2 FQNEAQ (reference sequence). The length of the CDR3 is 13 residues. Trimming pared 6 bases from V and 4 bases from J, leaving 10 bases between. This CDR3 reads CASSRGWNQPQHF. The CDR3 nucleotides are TGTGCCAGCAGTCGGGGATGGAATCAGCCCCAGCATTTT.

DNA for the CDR3: TGTGCCAGCAGTGAAGCGGGGGGGACATTCAATCAGCCCCAGCATTTT. Protein sequence: CASSEAGGTFNQPQHF. V is TRBV6-1 and J is TRBJ1-5; the D gene is possibly TRBD1 (6 bases). Trimming cost V 0 bases and J 3 bases, with 12 bases left between them. Germline V lookup: CDR1 MNHNS, CDR2 SASEGT. The CDR3 is 16 amino acids.

This chain connects TRBV27 to TRBJ1-2, with D possibly being TRBD1 (6 bases). The V gene's germline CDR1 is MNHEY and CDR2 SMNVEV (reference sequence). The CDR3 is 13 residues long. The V end was cut by 3 bases, the J end by 7 bases, with 12 bases between. The CDR3: CASSLRQGLGYTF. The DNA for the CDR3 is TGTGCCAGCAGTTTGAGGCAGGGGCTTGGCTACACCTTC.

The chain is built from TRBV18 and TRBJ2-5; 7 nucleotides agree with TRBD1. With 3 bases clipped from V and 4 bases from J, the junction kept 14 bases outside the gene matches. The CDR3 loop spans 17 amino acids. Germline V CDR1 and CDR2: KGHSH, LQKENI. CDR3 nucleotide sequence: TGTGCCAGCTCACCGATTACAGGGGCCATAGGTGGAGAGACCCAGTACTTC. This encodes CASSPITGAIGGETQYF.

The genes are TRBV9 and TRBJ1-2; TRBD1 matches at 8 bases. Germline V gene lookup returns CDR1 SGDLS and CDR2 YYNGEE. J lost 7 bases, V lost 3 bases, and 8 bases had no gene match. This CDR3 is built from 14 residues. CDR3 bases: TGTGCCAGCAGCGCCGGGACAGGCCGACGTGGCTACACCTTC. It yields the protein CASSAGTGRRGYTF.

This clone was seen once. CDR3 DNA: TGTGCCAGCAGCCCGGAACTTCTACTGGAGTCTAATGAAAAACTGTTTTTT. Its protein product is CASSPELLLESNEKLFF. J is TRBJ1-4 and V is TRBV25-1; D call uncertain. This CDR3 has 17 residues. Germline CDR1 and CDR2: MGHDK and SYGVNS. V shed 6 bases and J shed 3 bases, with 20 bases lying between them.